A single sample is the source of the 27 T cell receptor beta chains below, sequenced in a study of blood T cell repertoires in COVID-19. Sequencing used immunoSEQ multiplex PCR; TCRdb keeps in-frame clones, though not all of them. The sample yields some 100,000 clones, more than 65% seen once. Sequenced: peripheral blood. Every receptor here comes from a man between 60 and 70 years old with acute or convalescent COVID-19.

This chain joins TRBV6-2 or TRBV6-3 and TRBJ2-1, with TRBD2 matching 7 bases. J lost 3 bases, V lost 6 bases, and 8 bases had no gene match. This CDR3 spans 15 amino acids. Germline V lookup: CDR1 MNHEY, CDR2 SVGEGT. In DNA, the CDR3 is TGTGCCAGCAGCCGACGGGGGGTCAACTACAATGAGCAGTTCTTC. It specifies CASSRRGVNYNEQFF.

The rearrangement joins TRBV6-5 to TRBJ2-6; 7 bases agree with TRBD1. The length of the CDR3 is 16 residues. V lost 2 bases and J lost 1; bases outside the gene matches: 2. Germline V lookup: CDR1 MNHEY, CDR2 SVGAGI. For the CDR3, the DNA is TGTGCCAGCAGTTACCTACAGGGGTCTGGGGCCAACGTCCTGACTTTC. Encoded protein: CASSYLQGSGANVLTF.

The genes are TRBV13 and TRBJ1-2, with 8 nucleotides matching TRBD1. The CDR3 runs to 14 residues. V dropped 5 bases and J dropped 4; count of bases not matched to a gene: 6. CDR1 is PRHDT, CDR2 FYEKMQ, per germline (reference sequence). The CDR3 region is CASSKRGTGYGYTF. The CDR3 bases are TGTGCCAGCAGCAAACGTGGGACAGGCTATGGCTACACCTTC.

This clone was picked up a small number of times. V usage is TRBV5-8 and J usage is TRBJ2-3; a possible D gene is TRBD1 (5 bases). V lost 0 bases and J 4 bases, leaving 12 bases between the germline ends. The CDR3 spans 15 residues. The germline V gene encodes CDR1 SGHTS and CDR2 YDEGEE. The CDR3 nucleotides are TGTGCCAGCAGCTTGGATGGGGCGAAACCAGATACGCAGTATTTT. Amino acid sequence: CASSLDGAKPDTQYF.

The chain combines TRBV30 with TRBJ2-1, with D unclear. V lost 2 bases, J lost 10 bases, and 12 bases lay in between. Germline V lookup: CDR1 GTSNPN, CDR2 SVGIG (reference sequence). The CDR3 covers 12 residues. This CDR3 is CAWSSPMQEQFF. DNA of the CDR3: TGTGCCTGGAGTTCTCCCATGCAGGAGCAGTTCTTC.

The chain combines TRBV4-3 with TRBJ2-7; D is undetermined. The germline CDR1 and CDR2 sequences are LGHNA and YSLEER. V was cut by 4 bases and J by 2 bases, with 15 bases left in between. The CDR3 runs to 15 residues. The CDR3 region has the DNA TGCGCCAGCAGCCTTTATATCGAGGTGACCTACGAGCAGTACTTC. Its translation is CASSLYIEVTYEQYF.

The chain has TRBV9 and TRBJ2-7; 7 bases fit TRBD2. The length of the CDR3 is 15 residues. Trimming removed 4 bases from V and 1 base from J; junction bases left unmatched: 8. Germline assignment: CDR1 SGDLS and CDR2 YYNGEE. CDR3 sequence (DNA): TGTGCCAGCAGCCCTGAGGGACTACCGTCCTACGAGCAGTACTTC. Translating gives CASSPEGLPSYEQYF.

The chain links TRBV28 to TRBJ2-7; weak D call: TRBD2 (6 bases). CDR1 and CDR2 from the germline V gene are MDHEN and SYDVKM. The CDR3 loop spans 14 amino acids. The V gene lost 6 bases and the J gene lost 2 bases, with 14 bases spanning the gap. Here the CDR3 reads CASRAPGVTYEQYF. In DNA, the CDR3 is TGTGCCAGCAGGGCCCCGGGGGTAACCTACGAGCAGTACTTC.

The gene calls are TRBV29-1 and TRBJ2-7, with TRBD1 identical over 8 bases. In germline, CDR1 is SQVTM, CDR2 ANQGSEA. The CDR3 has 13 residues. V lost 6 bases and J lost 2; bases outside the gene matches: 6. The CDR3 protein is CSVAGQGTYEQYF. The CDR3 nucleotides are TGCAGCGTCGCAGGACAGGGAACCTACGAGCAGTACTTC.

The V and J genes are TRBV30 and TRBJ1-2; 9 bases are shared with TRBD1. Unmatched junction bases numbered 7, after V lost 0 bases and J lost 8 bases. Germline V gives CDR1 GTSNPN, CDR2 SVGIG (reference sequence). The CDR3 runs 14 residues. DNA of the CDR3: TGTGCCTGGAGTGTACAGGGGGCTATATGGGGCTACACCTTC. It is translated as CAWSVQGAIWGYTF.

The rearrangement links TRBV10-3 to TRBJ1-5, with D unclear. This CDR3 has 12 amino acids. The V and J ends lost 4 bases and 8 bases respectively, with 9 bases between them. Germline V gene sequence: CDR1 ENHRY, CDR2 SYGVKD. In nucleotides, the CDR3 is TGTGCCATCAGTGGGGTTGAGGAGCCCCAGCATTTT. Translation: CAISGVEEPQHF.

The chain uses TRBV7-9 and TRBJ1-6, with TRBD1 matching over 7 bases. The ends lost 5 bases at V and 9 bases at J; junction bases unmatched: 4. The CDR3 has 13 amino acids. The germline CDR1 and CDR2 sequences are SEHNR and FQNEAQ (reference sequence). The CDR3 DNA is TGTGCCAGCAGCGTGGGGACAGTTTCACCCCTCCACTTT. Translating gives CASSVGTVSPLHF.

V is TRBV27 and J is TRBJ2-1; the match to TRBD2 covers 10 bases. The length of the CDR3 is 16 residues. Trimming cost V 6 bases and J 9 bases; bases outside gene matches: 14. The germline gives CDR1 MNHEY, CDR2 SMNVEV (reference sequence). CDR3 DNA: TGTGCCAGCAGCACGTCTAGCGGGAGTTACGTGGTTGAGCAGTTCTTC. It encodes CASSTSSGSYVVEQFF.

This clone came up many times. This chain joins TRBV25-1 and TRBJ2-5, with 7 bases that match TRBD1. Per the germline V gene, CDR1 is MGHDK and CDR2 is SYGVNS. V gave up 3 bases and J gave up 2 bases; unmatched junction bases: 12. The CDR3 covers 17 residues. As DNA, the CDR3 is TGTGCCAGCAGTGATCCGCATGGGACAGAACCGCAAGAGACCCAGTACTTC. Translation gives CASSDPHGTEPQETQYF.

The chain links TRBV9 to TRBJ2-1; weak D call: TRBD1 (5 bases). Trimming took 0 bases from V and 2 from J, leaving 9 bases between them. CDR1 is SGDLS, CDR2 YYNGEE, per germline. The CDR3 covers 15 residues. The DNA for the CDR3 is TGTGCCAGCAGCGTAGAACAGGACACCTACAATGAGCAGTTCTTC. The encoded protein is CASSVEQDTYNEQFF.

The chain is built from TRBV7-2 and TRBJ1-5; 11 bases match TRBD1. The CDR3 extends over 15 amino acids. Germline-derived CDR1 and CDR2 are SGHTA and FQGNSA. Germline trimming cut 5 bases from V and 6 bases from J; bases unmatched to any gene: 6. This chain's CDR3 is CASSPGQGAGQPQHF. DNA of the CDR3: TGTGCCAGCAGCCCAGGACAGGGGGCTGGTCAGCCCCAGCATTTT.

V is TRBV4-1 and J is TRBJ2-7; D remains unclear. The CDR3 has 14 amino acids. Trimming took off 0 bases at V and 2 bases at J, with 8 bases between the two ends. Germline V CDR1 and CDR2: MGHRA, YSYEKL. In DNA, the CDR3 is TGCGCCAGCAGCCAAGATTTGCGTACCTACGAGCAGTACTTC. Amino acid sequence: CASSQDLRTYEQYF.

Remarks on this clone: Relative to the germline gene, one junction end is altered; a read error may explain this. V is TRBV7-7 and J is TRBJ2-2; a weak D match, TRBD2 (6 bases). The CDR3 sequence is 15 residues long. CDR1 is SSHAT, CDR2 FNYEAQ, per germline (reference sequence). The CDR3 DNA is TGTGCTAGCAGTCCGGGGGTTTCGAACACCGGGGAGCTGTTTTTT. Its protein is CASSPGVSNTGELFF.

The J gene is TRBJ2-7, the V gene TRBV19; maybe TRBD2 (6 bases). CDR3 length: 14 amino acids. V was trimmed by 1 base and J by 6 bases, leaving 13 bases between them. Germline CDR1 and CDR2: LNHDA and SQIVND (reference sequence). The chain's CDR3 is CASSIGGRRGEQYF. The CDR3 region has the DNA TGTGCCAGTAGTATAGGAGGGCGGAGGGGCGAGCAGTACTTC.

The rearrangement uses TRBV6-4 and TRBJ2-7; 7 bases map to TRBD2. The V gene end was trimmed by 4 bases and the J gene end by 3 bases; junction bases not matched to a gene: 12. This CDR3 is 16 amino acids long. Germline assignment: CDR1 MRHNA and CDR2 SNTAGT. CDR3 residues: CASSGPSGPEGYEQYF. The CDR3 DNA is TGTGCCAGCAGTGGGCCTAGCGGTCCCGAGGGCTACGAGCAGTACTTC.

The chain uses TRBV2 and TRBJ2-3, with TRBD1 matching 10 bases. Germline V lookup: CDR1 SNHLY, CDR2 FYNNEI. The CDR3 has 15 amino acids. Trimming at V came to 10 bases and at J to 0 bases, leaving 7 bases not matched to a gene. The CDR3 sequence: CAKTGQGISTDTQYF. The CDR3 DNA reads TGTGCCAAAACGGGACAGGGGATAAGCACAGATACGCAGTATTTT.

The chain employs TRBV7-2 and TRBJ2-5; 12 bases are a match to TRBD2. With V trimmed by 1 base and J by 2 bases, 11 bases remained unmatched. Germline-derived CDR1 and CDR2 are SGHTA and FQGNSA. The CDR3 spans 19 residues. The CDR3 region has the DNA TGTGCCAGCAGCTTAGGCCGTTCCGGGACTAGCGGGCGACAAGAGACCCAGTACTTC. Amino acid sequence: CASSLGRSGTSGRQETQYF.

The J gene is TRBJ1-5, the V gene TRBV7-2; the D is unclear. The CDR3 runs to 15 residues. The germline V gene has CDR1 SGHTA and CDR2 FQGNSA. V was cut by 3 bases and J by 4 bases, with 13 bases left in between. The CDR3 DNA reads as TGTGCCAGCAGCTTCACCGTCAGTCAAAATCAGCCCCAGCATTTT. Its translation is CASSFTVSQNQPQHF.

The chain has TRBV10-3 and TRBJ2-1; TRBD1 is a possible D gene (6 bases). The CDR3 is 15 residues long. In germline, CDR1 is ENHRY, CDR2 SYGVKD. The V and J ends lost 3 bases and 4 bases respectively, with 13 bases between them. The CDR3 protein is CAISDQGTPYNEQFF. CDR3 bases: TGTGCCATCAGTGATCAGGGGACCCCTTACAATGAGCAGTTCTTC.

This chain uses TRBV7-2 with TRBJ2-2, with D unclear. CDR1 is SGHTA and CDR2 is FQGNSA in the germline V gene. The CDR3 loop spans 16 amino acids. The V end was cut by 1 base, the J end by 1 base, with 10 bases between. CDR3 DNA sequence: TGTGCCAGCAGCTTAGAGGTGCCAGGGAACACCGGGGAGCTGTTTTTT. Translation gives CASSLEVPGNTGELFF.

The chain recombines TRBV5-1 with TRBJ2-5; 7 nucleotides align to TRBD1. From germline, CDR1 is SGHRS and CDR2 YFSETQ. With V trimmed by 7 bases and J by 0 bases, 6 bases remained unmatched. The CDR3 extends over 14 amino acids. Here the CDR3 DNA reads TGCGCCAGCCGGGACAGAACTTACCAAGAGACCCAGTACTTC. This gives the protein CASRDRTYQETQYF.

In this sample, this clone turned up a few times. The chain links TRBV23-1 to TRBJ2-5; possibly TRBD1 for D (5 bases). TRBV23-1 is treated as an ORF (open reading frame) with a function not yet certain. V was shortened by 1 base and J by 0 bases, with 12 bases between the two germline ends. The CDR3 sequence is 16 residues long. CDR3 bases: TGCGCCAGCAGTCAATGTCTTGACAGAGACCAAGAGACCCAGTACTTC. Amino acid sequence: CASSQCLDRDQETQYF.